Below are 27 T cell receptor beta chains sequenced from a single sample in a study of T-cell memory formation after mild COVID-19. TCRdb fed the 5' RACE reads into MiXCR, producing one record per CDR3 protein. This sample has about 250,000 distinct CDR3 sequences; approximately 15% occur once, and the top ten carry under 2.5%. Sequencing used PBMCs or a T cell subset sorted from them (not recorded which). The receptors here all came from an adult woman who had mild COVID-19 (a few samples of this study predate the infection). Cell type and time point are not known.

This clonotype was found a few times. The gene calls are TRBV3-1 and TRBJ1-2; no clear D gene. Germline CDR1 reads LGHDT; CDR2 reads YNNKEL (reference sequence). Trimming pared 4 bases from V and 2 bases from J, leaving 8 bases between. There are 13 residues in the CDR3. CDR3 coding DNA: TGTGCCAGCAGCCCGGAAGGGAACTATGGCTACACCTTC. It is translated as CASSPEGNYGYTF.

This clonotype has a handful of counts. The genes are TRBV12-3 or TRBV12-4 and TRBJ2-1; 8 nucleotides agree with TRBD2. V dropped 8 bases and J dropped 6; count of bases not matched to a gene: 15. The CDR3 loop spans 16 amino acids. The CDR3 DNA follows: TGTGCCAGCGGCCCTTTAAGCGGGAGCTTTTTCAATGAGCAGTTCTTC. Protein sequence: CASGPLSGSFFNEQFF.

This clonotype was counted only a few times. V and J are TRBV5-1 and TRBJ2-5; 8 bases line up with TRBD2. Germline V gives CDR1 SGHRS, CDR2 YFSETQ. The CDR3 covers 15 residues. V lost 6 bases to trimming and J lost 5 bases; unmatched junction nucleotides: 12. The CDR3 DNA is TGCGCCAGCATCCCGCGGGGGGCCGGGGAGGAGACCCAGTACTTC. It codes for CASIPRGAGEETQYF.

This clonotype was detected only a few times. The V gene is TRBV7-2, the J gene TRBJ2-4; TRBD1 matches at 7 bases. CDR3 length: 14 residues. The ends lost 6 bases at V and 3 bases at J; junction bases unmatched: 5. Germline V gene sequence: CDR1 SGHTA, CDR2 FQGNSA. CDR3 DNA: TGTGCCAGCAGAAGACAGGGAGACAAAAACATTCAGTACTTC. This codes for CASRRQGDKNIQYF.

V is TRBV5-6 and J is TRBJ2-1; 9 bases are a match to TRBD2. The ends lost 0 bases at V and 4 bases at J; junction bases unmatched: 5. The CDR3 sequence is 16 residues long. The germline gives CDR1 SGHDT, CDR2 YYEEEE. In DNA form, the CDR3 reads TGTGCCAGCAGCTTGGTTTCTAGCGGGAAATACAATGAGCAGTTCTTC. Translated: CASSLVSSGKYNEQFF.

A few counts support this clonotype. The J gene is TRBJ2-1, the V gene TRBV4-3, with 8 bases matching TRBD1. Germline V gives CDR1 LGHNA, CDR2 YSLEER. The CDR3 is 13 residues long. Trimming removed 5 bases from V and 6 bases from J; junction bases left unmatched: 3. The CDR3 region has the DNA TGCGCCAGCAGCATGGACAGGGCCAATGAGCAGTTCTTC. Its translation is CASSMDRANEQFF.

The V and J genes are TRBV11-3 and TRBJ2-6, with TRBD1 identical over 9 bases. The germline gives CDR1 SGHNT, CDR2 YENEEA. Losses at the gene ends were 5 bases for V and 0 bases for J; bases not matched to a gene: 5. The CDR3 sequence is 17 residues long. The CDR3 sequence: CASSPGTGSSGANVLTF. Written as DNA, the CDR3 is TGTGCCAGCAGCCCCGGGACAGGGAGCTCTGGGGCCAACGTCCTGACTTTC.

In DNA, the CDR3 is TGCAGCGTTCATAGGGTTGAGGGTACGCAGTATTTT. Amino acid sequence: CSVHRVEGTQYF. The chain joins TRBV29-1 to TRBJ2-3; D is possibly TRBD2 (5 bases). Germline CDR1 is SQVTM and CDR2 is ANQGSEA. The CDR3 is 12 residues long. V was cut by 5 bases and J by 8 bases, with 14 bases left in between.

This clonotype came up many times. The V call is TRBV12-3 or TRBV12-4, the J call TRBJ1-2; 7 bases match TRBD1. The CDR3 contains 11 residues. V gave up 8 bases and J gave up 8 bases; unmatched junction bases: 5. The CDR3 loop is CASRTGGGYTF. DNA for the CDR3: TGTGCCAGCCGGACAGGAGGGGGCTACACCTTC.

The rearrangement uses TRBV7-2 and TRBJ2-4; TRBD1 aligns across 8 bases. The CDR3 has 15 residues. The V gene end was trimmed by 6 bases and the J gene end by 4 bases; junction bases not matched to a gene: 8. Germline CDR1 SGHTA, CDR2 FQGNSA. In DNA, the CDR3 is TGTGCCAGCAGTCCATACAGGGGGGAGAAAAACATTCAGTACTTC. Amino acid sequence: CASSPYRGEKNIQYF.

A few counts support this clonotype. The chain employs TRBV20-1 and TRBJ1-3; D may be TRBD1 (6 bases). The CDR3 covers 15 residues. The V and J ends lost 6 bases and 0 bases respectively, with 15 bases between them. The germline V gene encodes CDR1 DFQATT and CDR2 SNEGSKA (reference sequence). CDR3: CSADSQGTSGNTIYF. CDR3 nucleotide sequence: TGCAGTGCCGATTCCCAGGGGACCTCTGGAAACACCATATATTTT.

J is TRBJ1-2 and V is TRBV5-5; 10 bases agree with TRBD1. The junction had 4 bases not matched to a gene; V was cut back by 4 bases and J by 7 bases. The CDR3 is made up of 13 amino acids. CDR1 and CDR2 (germline): SGHKS, YYEKEE (reference sequence). The CDR3 DNA reads as TGTGCCAGCAGCACGACAGGGGGCGGTGGCTACACCTTC. Translating gives CASSTTGGGGYTF. Variable domain in full (rest from reference TRBV5-5 and TRBJ1-2): DAGVTQSPTHLIKTRGQQVTLRCSPISGHKSVSWYQQVLGQGPQFIFQYYEKEERGRGNFPDRFSARQFPNYSSELNVNALLLGDSALYLCASSTTGGGGYTFGSGTRLTVV.

This chain uses TRBV9 with TRBJ2-5; either TRBD1 or TRBD2 may fit D (5 bases each). The CDR3 runs 17 residues. Trimming stripped 4 bases from V and 4 bases from J, with 23 bases between. Germline CDR1 reads SGDLS; CDR2 reads YYNGEE. CDR3 coding DNA: TGTGCCAGCAGCCCGCGAGGGGAGACAAGAGGTAGAGAGACCCAGTACTTC. Translated: CASSPRGETRGRETQYF. The complete variable domain, with remaining parts taken from reference TRBV9 and TRBJ2-5, reads DSGVTQTPKHLITATGQRVTLRCSPRSGDLSVYWYQQSLDQGLQFLIQYYNGEERAKGNILERFSAQQFPDLHSELNLSSLELGDSALYFCASSPRGETRGRETQYFGPGTRLLVL.

The V call is TRBV15, the J call TRBJ1-5, with D perhaps matching TRBD1 (6 bases). The CDR3 has 13 residues. Between the trimmed V and J ends, which lost 5 bases and 6 bases, there was a span of 11 bases. Germline V gives CDR1 LNHNV, CDR2 YYDKDF (reference sequence). The CDR3 reads CATSPGAGQPQHF. The DNA for the CDR3 is TGTGCCACCAGCCCAGGGGCGGGTCAGCCCCAGCATTTT. Looking up the rest from reference TRBV15 and TRBJ1-5 gives the full variable domain: DAMVIQNPRYQVTQFGKPVTLSCSQTLNHNVMYWYQQKSSQAPKLLFHYYDKDFNNEADTPDNFQSRRPNTSFCFLDIRSPGLGDTAMYLCATSPGAGQPQHFGDGTRLSIL.

The chain carries TRBV20-1 and TRBJ2-1, with a tentative D call TRBD1 (5 bases). CDR1 and CDR2 (germline): DFQATT, SNEGSKA (reference sequence). Between the trimmed V and J ends, which lost 3 bases and 5 bases, there was a span of 8 bases. The CDR3 loop spans 12 amino acids. The DNA for the CDR3 is TGCAGTGCTAGCGACAGACACAATGAGCAGTTCTTC. The encoded protein is CSASDRHNEQFF.

This clonotype was seen more than once but under ten times. The V gene is TRBV9, the J gene TRBJ2-5; D perhaps matches TRBD1 (5 bases). V was pared by 4 bases and J by 1 base, with 14 bases between. The CDR3 consists of 15 residues. The germline V gene has CDR1 SGDLS and CDR2 YYNGEE. The CDR3, as DNA: TGTGCCAGCAGCCCTCAGGGTATTCTCCAAGAGACCCAGTACTTC. Residues: CASSPQGILQETQYF.

The chain has TRBV2 and TRBJ2-3; D unclear. CDR3 length equals 15 residues. CDR1 and CDR2 from the germline V gene are SNHLY and FYNNEI. V lost 7 bases, J lost 0 bases, and 14 bases lay in between. The CDR3 loop is CASTRLAPSTDTQYF. CDR3 bases: TGTGCCAGCACCAGGTTAGCTCCAAGCACAGATACGCAGTATTTT.

This rearrangement joins TRBV11-2 to TRBJ1-2; tentatively, D is TRBD1 (5 bases). The germline V gene encodes CDR1 SGHAT and CDR2 FQNNGV. V lost 5 bases, J lost 4 bases, and 14 bases lay in between. CDR3 length equals 14 residues. The CDR3 protein is CASSPIGAGYGYTF. The CDR3 coding sequence is TGTGCCAGCAGCCCCATTGGGGCTGGCTATGGCTACACCTTC.

This clonotype has more than one count but fewer than ten. This sequence joins TRBV12-3 or TRBV12-4 and TRBJ1-5; possible D gene TRBD1, 6 bases. The CDR3 length is 15 residues. The V end was cut by 4 bases, the J end by 7 bases, with 17 bases between. The CDR3 loop reads CASSYGTGGGQPQHF. The CDR3 DNA is TGTGCCAGCAGTTACGGGACGGGGGGCGGCCAGCCCCAGCATTTT.

This clonotype was seen more than once but under ten times. The chain joins TRBV6-2 or TRBV6-3 to TRBJ2-5, with 8 bases identical to TRBD1. The junction had 13 bases not matched to a gene; V was cut back by 6 bases and J by 4 bases. The CDR3 spans 16 residues. In germline, CDR1 is MNHEY, CDR2 SVGEGT. The CDR3 DNA reads TGTGCCAGCAGCTCTACGACCGGGACAGGCGCAGAGACCCAGTACTTC. As protein: CASSSTTGTGAETQYF.

The genes are TRBV7-2 and TRBJ2-3; 13 nucleotides match TRBD2. The CDR3 loop spans 16 amino acids. From germline, CDR1 is SGHTA and CDR2 FQGNSA. Germline trimming cut 2 bases from V and 4 bases from J; bases unmatched to any gene: 3. The CDR3 sequence: CASSLRLAGGPDTQYF. The CDR3 bases are TGTGCCAGCAGCTTACGACTAGCGGGGGGCCCAGATACGCAGTATTTT.

At least ten counts were recorded for this clonotype. At one of its ends the junction is not consistent with the germline gene, which may arise from a read error. The chain joins TRBV5-1 to TRBJ2-1; 11 bases map to TRBD1. Germline CDR1 and CDR2: SGHRS and YFSETQ. The CDR3 is made up of 15 amino acids. CDR3 DNA: TGTGCCAGCAGCTTAGGACAGGGGGCGTACAATGAGCAGTTCTTC. It codes for CASSLGQGAYNEQFF. The complete variable domain, with remaining parts taken from reference TRBV5-1 and TRBJ2-1, reads KAGVTQTPRYLIKTRGQQVTLSCSPISGHRSVSWYQQTPGQGLQFLFEYFSETQRNKGNFPGRFSGRQFSNSRSEMNVSTLELGDSALYLCASSLGQGAYNEQFFGPGTRLTVL.

This clonotype came up a few times. The rearrangement joins TRBV5-1 to TRBJ2-3, with TRBD2 identical over 9 bases. The trim removed 4 bases at V and 4 bases at J, leaving 7 bases unmatched. This CDR3 is 15 amino acids long. CDR1 and CDR2 (germline): SGHRS, YFSETQ. CDR3 DNA: TGCGCCAGCAGCCCTAGCGGGGCTGGGGCAGATACGCAGTATTTT. It is translated as CASSPSGAGADTQYF.

The chain joins TRBV10-3 to TRBJ1-2; D is unresolved. The CDR3 is 14 amino acids. Germline CDR1 reads ENHRY; CDR2 reads SYGVKD. Trimming removed 3 bases at V and 7 bases at J, with 15 bases between. CDR3 nucleotides: TGTGCCATCAGTGACCTAAACTTCGACGGTGGCTACACCTTC. Protein sequence: CAISDLNFDGGYTF.

Comment on this clonotype: This could be a read error, since a much larger clone is one nucleotide away. This chain uses TRBV7-7 with TRBJ2-7; D remains unclear. CDR3 length: 15 residues. Germline assignment: CDR1 SSHAT and CDR2 FNYEAQ (reference sequence). The DNA of the CDR3 is TGTGCTAGCAGCTTAGAGCCGGACCCGGCCTACGAGCAGTACTTC. Amino acids: CASSLEPDPAYEQYF.

The chain recombines TRBV27 with TRBJ2-3; D possibly matches TRBD1 or TRBD2 (5 bases each). This CDR3 has 14 residues. Trimming removed 8 bases at V and 7 bases at J, with 19 bases between. From germline, CDR1 is MNHEY and CDR2 SMNVEV (reference sequence). The CDR3 region is CASGDASSIYTQYF. As DNA, the CDR3 is TGTGCCAGCGGGGACGCGAGTTCGATCTATACGCAGTATTTT.

This clonotype has a handful of counts. The chain is built from TRBV5-1 and TRBJ2-1, with D hard to call. This CDR3 is 15 amino acids long. Per germline, CDR1 SGHRS and CDR2 YFSETQ. The V and J ends lost 0 bases and 4 bases respectively, with 11 bases between them. The CDR3: CASSLEATRYNEQFF. The CDR3 DNA follows: TGCGCCAGCAGCTTGGAAGCGACCCGATACAATGAGCAGTTCTTC. The full variable domain, with the rest looked up from reference TRBV5-1 and TRBJ2-1, is KAGVTQTPRYLIKTRGQQVTLSCSPISGHRSVSWYQQTPGQGLQFLFEYFSETQRNKGNFPGRFSGRQFSNSRSEMNVSTLELGDSALYLCASSLEATRYNEQFFGPGTRLTVL.